A selection of T cell receptor beta chains follows, all from one sample in a study of blood T cell repertoires in COVID-19. Data came from immunoSEQ multiplex PCR; TCRdb stores just in-frame clones and leaves some out. The table includes 110,000 or so clones, approximately 71% detected once. The sequencing input was peripheral blood. These receptors were obtained from a human donor in a cohort sampled during active COVID-19. Both conserved end residues are part of each CDR3. The D gene is left open where the match is weak. Clone size appears in some rows only: once, few, many, or a class for an expanded clone.

j_gene,d_gene,abundance,v_gene,CDR3nt,CDR3aa
TRBJ1-5,NA,NA,TRBV19,TGTGCCAGTAGTATAATTACGGGGGGCGATCAGCCCCAGCATTTT,CASSIITGGDQPQHF
TRBJ2-1,TRBD2,NA,TRBV11-1,TGTGCCAGCAGCTGGACTAGCGGGGGGGCCCTCAATGAGCAGTTCTTC,CASSWTSGGALNEQFF
TRBJ1-2,TRBD1,NA,TRBV13,TGTGCCAGCAGCGTATCAGGGGGCGGCTACACCTTC,CASSVSGGGYTF
TRBJ2-7,NA,NA,TRBV30,TGTGCCTGGAGTCCCCAGGAGGGCTTAGCATACGAGCAGTACTTC,CAWSPQEGLAYEQYF
TRBJ2-3,TRBD2,NA,TRBV19,TGTGCCAGTACCCGGAGGGAGGGCCAGGAGGTGTATTTT,CASTRREGQEVYF
TRBJ1-4,NA,NA,TRBV27,TGTGCCAGCAGTCACGGGACTACCGGGGAAAAACTGTTTTTT,CASSHGTTGEKLFF
TRBJ1-2,NA,NA,TRBV27,TGTGCCAGCAGTTTTAGTCAATCCGGTGGCTACACCTTC,CASSFSQSGGYTF
TRBJ1-1,NA,NA,TRBV7-9,TGTGCCAGCAGCTTAGAGCGGTGGGGAGATGAAGCTTTCTTT,CASSLERWGDEAFF
TRBJ2-2,TRBD2,NA,TRBV7-8,TGTGCCAGCAGCTCGTCGACTAGCGGGAGTCCGAACACCGGGGAGCTGTTTTTT,CASSSSTSGSPNTGELFF
TRBJ1-3,NA,NA,TRBV6-5,TGTGCCAGCAGGGGCGGAAACACCATATATTTT,CASRGGNTIYF
TRBJ1-5,NA,few,TRBV7-8,TGTGCCAGCAGCTTAATCGGGAAAGGTAGCAATCAGCCCCAGCATTTT,CASSLIGKGSNQPQHF
TRBJ2-7,NA,NA,TRBV9,TGTGCCAGCAGCCCAGGCGTGAACGAGCAGTACTTC,CASSPGVNEQYF
TRBJ1-1,NA,NA,TRBV21-1,TGTGCCAGCAGCAGGGCCCGTAGAATCGACACTGAAGCTTTCTTT,CASSRARRIDTEAFF
TRBJ2-4,TRBD1,medium-sized,TRBV4-1,TGCGCCAGCAACACAGGGGCCGACGGAAACATTCAGTACTTC,CASNTGADGNIQYF
TRBJ2-7,NA,NA,TRBV5-6,TGTGCCAGCAGCTTGGGAGTCTACGAGCAGTACTTC,CASSLGVYEQYF
TRBJ2-7,TRBD2,NA,TRBV5-1,TGCGCCAGCAGCTTGACAGCGGGAGACTACGAGCAGTACTTC,CASSLTAGDYEQYF
TRBJ2-7,TRBD1,NA,TRBV4-1,TGCGCCAGCAGCAGCCGTCCGGGACAGGGCTCCGAGCAGTACTTC,CASSSRPGQGSEQYF
TRBJ2-7,TRBD1,few,TRBV4-2,TGTGCCAGCAGCCTTCGACAGGGTGAATACGAGCAGTACTTC,CASSLRQGEYEQYF
TRBJ2-7,TRBD1,NA,TRBV3-1/TRBV3-2,TGTGCCAGCAGCCAGGCAGGGGGCGCCCTCAACGAGCAGTACTTC,CASSQAGGALNEQYF
TRBJ1-2,TRBD1,NA,TRBV5-1,TGCGCCAGCAGCTTGGTAGGGACAGAGTATGGCTACACCTTC,CASSLVGTEYGYTF
TRBJ1-1,NA,NA,TRBV7-3,TGTGCCAGCAGCATAATACAGGGAGTAAGGGCTTTCTTT,CASSIIQGVRAFF
TRBJ1-1,TRBD1,NA,TRBV7-2,TGTGCCAGCAGCTTTGACAGGGCCAACACTGAAGCTTTCTTT,CASSFDRANTEAFF
TRBJ1-4,NA,NA,TRBV4-1,TGCGCCAGCAGCCAAGGGCGGACAACTAATGAAAAACTGTTTTTT,CASSQGRTTNEKLFF
TRBJ2-7,TRBD2,NA,TRBV2,TGTGCCAGCAGTGAGGGACTATTCTACGAGCAGTACTTC,CASSEGLFYEQYF
TRBJ1-1,NA,NA,TRBV24-1,TGTGCCACCAGTCATTCCGGGAACACTGAAGCTTTCTTT,CATSHSGNTEAFF
TRBJ2-7,TRBD1,NA,TRBV27,TGTGCCAGCAGTTTATCGGGACAGGGACTCTACGAGCAGTACTTC,CASSLSGQGLYEQYF
TRBJ2-7,NA,NA,TRBV7-2,TGTGCCAGCAGCGAGATGGACACCTACGAGCAGTACTTC,CASSEMDTYEQYF
TRBJ2-7,TRBD1,NA,TRBV18,TGTGCCAGCTCACCAGGGACAGGGGACGAGCAGTACTTC,CASSPGTGDEQYF